The 4 T cell receptor beta chains in this list originate from one sample, sequenced in a study of radiotherapy plus CTLA-4 blockade in lung cancer. Sequencing used immunoSEQ multiplex PCR; TCRdb keeps in-frame clones, though not all of them. The repertoire holds over 100,000 clones, with 90% as singletons. Sequenced here: peripheral blood, sampled from a patient treated with radiotherapy plus ipilimumab. These receptors all come from a human donor with non-small cell lung cancer that progressed on radiotherapy plus ipilimumab.

The chain links TRBV6-1 to TRBJ2-4; a weak D match, TRBD2 (6 bases). Trimming took off 6 bases at V and 0 bases at J, with 9 bases between the two ends. CDR1 is MNHNS, CDR2 SASEGT, per germline. CDR3 size: 14 residues. CDR3: CASRVAVAKNIQYF. In nucleotides, the CDR3 is TGTGCCAGCAGAGTAGCGGTAGCCAAAAACATTCAGTACTTC.

The chain has TRBV12-2 and TRBJ2-7. TRBV12-2 is listed as a pseudogene. The CDR3 totals 17 residues. CDR3 loop: CASRLARRGRPSYEQYF. Written as DNA, the CDR3 is TGTGCAAGTCGCTTAGCGCGTCGTGGACGCCCCTCCTACGAGCAGTACTTC.

The genes are TRBV7-3 and TRBJ1-1; a weak D match, TRBD1 (5 bases). This CDR3 is 16 amino acids long. Germline V gene sequence: CDR1 SGHTA, CDR2 FQGTGA. V lost 4 bases and J lost 1, with 16 bases in between. The CDR3 region is CASSSRSGLGNTEAFF. The CDR3 coding sequence is TGTGCCAGCAGCTCCCGCTCAGGGTTGGGGAACACTGAAGCTTTCTTT.

The rearrangement uses TRBV6-1 and TRBJ1-1; D is perhaps TRBD1 (5 bases). Trimming took 4 bases from V and 0 from J, leaving 12 bases between them. CDR3 length equals 15 residues. Germline CDR1 MNHNS, CDR2 SASEGT. DNA of the CDR3: TGTGCCAGCAGTGGTCGGACACTAATGAACACTGAAGCTTTCTTT. This sequence encodes CASSGRTLMNTEAFF.